Following are 20 T cell receptor beta chains from one sample sequenced in a study of cytomegalovirus exposure and HLA in healthy donors. Amplification used 60 Vbeta primers and 13 Jbeta primers. Assay: immunoSEQ multiplex PCR; the TCRdb copy retains only in-frame clones and omits some. This sample's table reports around 100,000 clones. The specimen was PBMCs. These receptors were collected from a man aged 30 to 39 in good health and CMV-seronegative.

DNA of the CDR3: TGTGCCAGCAGTTTTAGGGGTAGGGACACCGGGGAGCTGTTTTTT. Translated, it gives CASSFRGRDTGELFF. This sequence joins TRBV7-7 and TRBJ2-2; possible D gene TRBD1, 5 bases. In germline, CDR1 is SSHAT, CDR2 FNYEAQ (reference sequence). CDR3 length: 15 residues. V dropped 6 bases and J dropped 3 bases, with 14 bases sitting between them.

J is TRBJ2-4 and V is TRBV6-1; the D is unclear. V gave up 3 bases and J gave up 0 bases, with 9 bases separating them. Germline lookup yields CDR1 MNHNS and CDR2 SASEGT. CDR3 length: 15 residues. The CDR3 sequence is CASSEERVAKNIQYF. The CDR3 nucleotides are TGTGCCAGCAGTGAGGAGAGAGTAGCCAAAAACATTCAGTACTTC.

The chain couples TRBV27 to TRBJ2-7; D is possibly TRBD1 (6 bases). The CDR3 consists of 13 residues. Germline loops: CDR1 MNHEY, CDR2 SMNVEV (reference sequence). Trimming took 5 bases from V and 1 from J, leaving 9 bases between them. CDR3 loop: CASSRQGSYEQYF. The CDR3 DNA is TGTGCCAGCAGTCGTCAGGGGTCCTACGAGCAGTACTTC.

The chain employs TRBV6-5 and TRBJ1-2, with TRBD1 matching 9 bases. The CDR3 length is 12 residues. V lost 10 bases, J lost 7 bases, and 7 bases stayed unmatched. Germline CDR1 is MNHEY and CDR2 is SVGAGI. The CDR3 is CATQVTGGGYTF. The CDR3 coding sequence is TGTGCCACGCAAGTGACAGGGGGTGGCTACACCTTC.

The chain has TRBV7-6 and TRBJ2-3; tentative D call: TRBD2 (7 bases). Germline CDR1 SGHVS, CDR2 FNYEAQ. CDR3 length: 17 amino acids. V lost 5 bases, J lost 4 bases, and 22 bases lay in between. DNA for the CDR3: TGTGCCAGCAGCCCAGAGCCTTGGGGGGGCAATGCAGATACGCAGTATTTT. Protein sequence: CASSPEPWGGNADTQYF.

J is TRBJ1-6 and V is TRBV5-1; TRBD1 agrees at 7 bases. The germline V gene has CDR1 SGHRS and CDR2 YFSETQ. V was pared by 0 bases and J by 10 bases, with 4 bases of the junction left unmatched. This CDR3 is 14 amino acids long. In DNA, the CDR3 is TGCGCCAGCAGCTTGGAAACAGGGGAATCACCCCTCCACTTT. It translates to CASSLETGESPLHF.

The J gene is TRBJ1-4, the V gene TRBV11-2, with D uncertain. The length of the CDR3 is 14 residues. The V and J ends lost 3 bases and 1 base respectively, with 6 bases between them. CDR1 and CDR2 from the germline V gene are SGHAT and FQNNGV. CDR3 in DNA: TGTGCCAGCAGCTTCCCCAGAACTAATGAAAAACTGTTTTTT. Its protein is CASSFPRTNEKLFF. Using reference TRBV11-2 and TRBJ1-4 for the parts outside the CDR3, the full variable domain is EAGVAQSPRYKIIEKRQSVAFWCNPISGHATLYWYQQILGQGPKLLIQFQNNGVVDDSQLPKDRFSAERLKGVDSTLKIQPAKLEDSAVYLCASSFPRTNEKLFFGSGTQLSVL.

The chain links TRBV9 to TRBJ2-5; TRBD2 agrees at 14 bases. Germline assignment: CDR1 SGDLS and CDR2 YYNGEE. With 4 bases clipped from V and 2 bases from J, the junction kept 4 bases outside the gene matches. This CDR3 has 16 residues. CDR3 nucleotide sequence: TGTGCCAGCAGCTCCCGGACTAGCGGGGGGCAAGAGACCCAGTACTTC. Translated, it gives CASSSRTSGGQETQYF.

V gene TRBV18 combines with J gene TRBJ1-4, with TRBD1 matching over 7 bases. V was clipped by 1 base and J by 6 bases; unmatched bases: 8. Per the germline V gene, CDR1 is KGHSH and CDR2 is LQKENI. This CDR3 region has 16 residues. The CDR3 DNA follows: TGTGCCAGCTCACCACTTAACCAGGGGGGCCATGAAAAACTGTTTTTT. It yields the protein CASSPLNQGGHEKLFF.

J is TRBJ2-3 and V is TRBV7-4, with TRBD1 identical over 8 bases. CDR3 size: 14 residues. Unmatched junction bases numbered 4, after V lost 4 bases and J lost 4 bases. Germline loops: CDR1 SGHVT, CDR2 SQSDAQ. The CDR3 loop reads CASSSDRGADTQYF. The CDR3 DNA reads TGTGCCAGCAGCTCTGACAGGGGCGCAGATACGCAGTATTTT.

This sequence joins TRBV7-2 and TRBJ2-5, with 7 bases fitting TRBD1. CDR1 and CDR2 (germline): SGHTA, FQGNSA. This CDR3 is built from 17 residues. The trim removed 1 base at V and 2 bases at J, leaving 10 bases unmatched. The CDR3 DNA sequence: TGTGCCAGCAGCTTAGAGGACAGGTACGTTGTGCAAGAGACCCAGTACTTC. Amino acid sequence: CASSLEDRYVVQETQYF.

The chain couples TRBV7-8 to TRBJ1-5; perhaps TRBD1 as D (5 bases). There are 16 residues in the CDR3. CDR1 SGHVS and CDR2 FQNEAQ come from the germline V gene. V dropped 5 bases and J dropped 4 bases, with 18 bases sitting between them. In DNA form, the CDR3 reads TGTGCCAGCAGCCCCATCGGAGGGGATGGGAATCAGCCCCAGCATTTT. This translates into CASSPIGGDGNQPQHF.

V gene TRBV5-1 combines with J gene TRBJ2-6; D is undetermined. The CDR3 is 14 residues long. Trimming removed 3 bases from V and 6 bases from J, with 10 bases in between. The germline gives CDR1 SGHRS, CDR2 YFSETQ. CDR3: CASSSDFAANVLTF. CDR3 nucleotides: TGCGCCAGCAGCTCTGACTTTGCGGCCAACGTCCTGACTTTC. Variable domain in full (rest from reference TRBV5-1 and TRBJ2-6): KAGVTQTPRYLIKTRGQQVTLSCSPISGHRSVSWYQQTPGQGLQFLFEYFSETQRNKGNFPGRFSGRQFSNSRSEMNVSTLELGDSALYLCASSSDFAANVLTFGAGSRLTVL.

The chain uses TRBV9 and TRBJ2-1; TRBD2 is a possible D gene (5 bases). Germline V gene lookup returns CDR1 SGDLS and CDR2 YYNGEE. V was pared by 4 bases and J by 5 bases, with 16 bases between. The CDR3 spans 15 residues. The CDR3 coding sequence is TGTGCCAGCAGCTCCTCTCCGGGGAACCACAATGAGCAGTTCTTC. This sequence encodes CASSSSPGNHNEQFF.

In regard to this clone: Sequence at one end of the junction differs from germline and may be a read error. CDR3 region: CASSELGGTEASF. CDR3 coding DNA: TGTGCCAGCAGTGAACTGGGAGGCACTGAAGCTTCCTTT. This chain links TRBV6-1 with TRBJ1-1; D remains ambiguous. CDR1 and CDR2 (germline): MNHNS, SASEGT. The CDR3 has 13 residues.

The V gene is TRBV29-1, the J gene TRBJ1-4; perhaps TRBD1 as D (6 bases). V shed 4 bases and J shed 8 bases, with 23 bases lying between them. Germline V gene sequence: CDR1 SQVTM, CDR2 ANQGSEA. CDR3 length: 16 residues. CDR3 in DNA: TGCAGCGTTGGCGATCTAAATGGGAACAGGGTGGAAAAACTGTTTTTT. Translated: CSVGDLNGNRVEKLFF.

This chain links TRBV7-2 with TRBJ2-1, with a possible D match to TRBD2 (6 bases). This CDR3 has 15 residues. V was shortened by 6 bases and J by 0 bases, with 12 bases between the two germline ends. Germline loops: CDR1 SGHTA, CDR2 FQGNSA. The DNA for the CDR3 is TGTGCCAGCAGTTTCCCGGGACTCTCCTACAATGAGCAGTTCTTC. Residues: CASSFPGLSYNEQFF.

The chain joins TRBV18 to TRBJ2-5; possible D gene TRBD2, 7 bases. The CDR3 has 15 amino acids. CDR1 is KGHSH, CDR2 LQKENI, per germline. Trimming stripped 3 bases from V and 1 base from J, with 12 bases between. The CDR3 DNA reads TGTGCCAGCTCACCGGGAGGGGGGGTCCAAGAGACCCAGTACTTC. Translating it yields CASSPGGGVQETQYF.

The chain couples TRBV11-3 to TRBJ2-1; 8 bases agree with TRBD2. The germline V gene encodes CDR1 SGHNT and CDR2 YENEEA. CDR3 size: 17 residues. J was trimmed by 2 bases and V by 5 bases; bases with no gene match: 11. Written as DNA, the CDR3 is TGTGCCAGCAGCCAAGCCCCAACTAGCGGAACCTACAATGAGCAGTTCTTC. It codes for CASSQAPTSGTYNEQFF.

The chain has TRBV2 and TRBJ2-7; D call uncertain. V lost 6 bases to trimming and J lost 2 bases, with 14 bases between them. Germline CDR1 SNHLY, CDR2 FYNNEI. The CDR3 contains 14 residues. CDR3 DNA sequence: TGTGCCAGCAGCCCCAACTCCGTTGCCTACGAGCAGTACTTC. It is translated as CASSPNSVAYEQYF.